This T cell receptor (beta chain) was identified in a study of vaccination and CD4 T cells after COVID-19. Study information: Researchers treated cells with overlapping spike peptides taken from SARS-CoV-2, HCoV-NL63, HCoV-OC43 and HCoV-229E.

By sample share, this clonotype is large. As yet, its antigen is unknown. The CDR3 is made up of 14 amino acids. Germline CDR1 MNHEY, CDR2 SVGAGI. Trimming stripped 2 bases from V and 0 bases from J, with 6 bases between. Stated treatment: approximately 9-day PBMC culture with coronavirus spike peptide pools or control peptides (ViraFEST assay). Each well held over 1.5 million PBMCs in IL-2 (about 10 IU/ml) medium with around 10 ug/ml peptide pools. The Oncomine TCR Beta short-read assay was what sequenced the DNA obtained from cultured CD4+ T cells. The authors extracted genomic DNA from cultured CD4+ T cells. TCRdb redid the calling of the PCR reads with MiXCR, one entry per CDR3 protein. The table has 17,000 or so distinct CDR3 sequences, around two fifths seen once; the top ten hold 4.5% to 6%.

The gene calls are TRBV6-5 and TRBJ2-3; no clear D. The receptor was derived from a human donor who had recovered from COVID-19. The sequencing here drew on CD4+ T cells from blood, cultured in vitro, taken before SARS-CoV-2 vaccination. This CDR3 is CASSYGRSTDTQYF. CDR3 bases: TGTGCCAGCAGTTACGGCAGAAGCACAGATACGCAGTATTTT.